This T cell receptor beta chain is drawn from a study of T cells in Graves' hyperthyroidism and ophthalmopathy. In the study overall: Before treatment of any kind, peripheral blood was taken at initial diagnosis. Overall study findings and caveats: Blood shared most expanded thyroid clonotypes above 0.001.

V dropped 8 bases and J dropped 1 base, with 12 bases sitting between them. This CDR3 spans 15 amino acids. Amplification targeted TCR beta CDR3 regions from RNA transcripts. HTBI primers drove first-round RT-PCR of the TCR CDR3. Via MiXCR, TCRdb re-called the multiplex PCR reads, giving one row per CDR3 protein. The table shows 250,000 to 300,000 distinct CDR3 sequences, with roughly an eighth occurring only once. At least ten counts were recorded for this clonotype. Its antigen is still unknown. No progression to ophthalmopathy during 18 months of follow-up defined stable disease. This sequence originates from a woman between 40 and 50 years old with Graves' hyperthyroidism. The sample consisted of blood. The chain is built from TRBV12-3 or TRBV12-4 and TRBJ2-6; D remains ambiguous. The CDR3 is CASSFPPSGANVLTF. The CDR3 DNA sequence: TGTGCCAGCTCCTTCCCCCCATCTGGGGCCAACGTCCTGACTTTC.